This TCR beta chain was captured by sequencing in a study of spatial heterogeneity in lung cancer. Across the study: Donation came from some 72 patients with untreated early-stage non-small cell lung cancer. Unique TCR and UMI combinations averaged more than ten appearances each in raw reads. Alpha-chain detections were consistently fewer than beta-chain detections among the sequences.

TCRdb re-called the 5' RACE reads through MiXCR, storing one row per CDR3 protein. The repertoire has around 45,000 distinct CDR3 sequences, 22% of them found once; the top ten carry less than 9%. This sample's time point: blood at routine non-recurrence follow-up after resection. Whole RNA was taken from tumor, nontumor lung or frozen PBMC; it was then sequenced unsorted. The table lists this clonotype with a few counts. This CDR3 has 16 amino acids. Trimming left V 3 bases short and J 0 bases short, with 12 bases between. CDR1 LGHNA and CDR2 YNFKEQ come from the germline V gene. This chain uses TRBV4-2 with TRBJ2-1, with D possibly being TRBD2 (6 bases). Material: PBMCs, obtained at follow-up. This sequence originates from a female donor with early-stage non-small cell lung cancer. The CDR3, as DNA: TGTGCCAGCAGCCACACCCGGGACTCCTCCTACAATGAGCAGTTCTTC. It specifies CASSHTRDSSYNEQFF.